The 21 T cell receptor beta chains in this list originate from one sample, sequenced in a study of blood T cell repertoires in COVID-19. This table comes from immunoSEQ multiplex PCR, and its TCRdb copy is limited to in-frame clones, with some not included. The sample lists under 300,000 clones; 75% to 90% were seen once. The sequenced sample consisted of PBMCs or T cells enriched from blood (not recorded which). Receptor source: a woman in her fifties or sixties who had recovered from COVID-19.

The V and J genes are TRBV19 and TRBJ2-5; D unclear. The CDR3 covers 16 residues. CDR1 is LNHDA, CDR2 SQIVND, per germline (reference sequence). The V gene lost 2 bases and the J gene lost 4 bases, with 17 bases spanning the gap. The CDR3 nucleotides are TGTGCCAGTAGTATAAAACCCTCCACTGCCCCAGAGACCCAGTACTTC. Its protein is CASSIKPSTAPETQYF.

The chain couples TRBV3-1 (or the pseudogene TRBV3-2) to TRBJ2-3; weak D call: TRBD2 (5 bases). CDR1 is LGHDT, CDR2 YNNKEL, per germline (reference sequence). The CDR3 length is 13 residues. V lost 1 base, J lost 6 bases, and 8 bases lay in between. As DNA, the CDR3 is TGTGCCAGCAGCCAAGGGGAGTGGGATACGCAGTATTTT. Translated: CASSQGEWDTQYF.

The V call is TRBV27, the J call TRBJ2-7; 13 bases match TRBD2. The germline V gene has CDR1 MNHEY and CDR2 SMNVEV (reference sequence). After removal of 3 bases from V and 5 bases from J, the junction contained 4 bases not matched to a gene. The CDR3 length is 15 residues. CDR3 loop: CASSFRTSGRNEQYF. CDR3 sequence (DNA): TGTGCCAGCAGTTTTCGGACTAGCGGGAGAAACGAGCAGTACTTC.

This clone is a singleton in its sample. The gene calls are TRBV3-1 (or the pseudogene TRBV3-2) and TRBJ2-5, with D tentatively TRBD1 (5 bases). V dropped 1 base and J dropped 4 bases, with 16 bases sitting between them. The CDR3 covers 16 residues. CDR1 and CDR2 from the germline V gene are LGHDT and YNNKEL (reference sequence). The DNA of the CDR3 is TGTGCCAGCAGCCAAGGGATTCAGTGGCAGGGAGAGACCCAGTACTTC. Translating gives CASSQGIQWQGETQYF.

The chain recombines TRBV27 with TRBJ2-6; unclear D gene. V lost 7 bases and J 0 bases, leaving 13 bases between the germline ends. CDR1 and CDR2 (germline): MNHEY, SMNVEV (reference sequence). The length of the CDR3 is 16 residues. DNA for the CDR3: TGTGCCAGCACCGTACGAGGCGGCTCTGGGGCCAACGTCCTGACTTTC. Translating gives CASTVRGGSGANVLTF. The full variable domain, with the rest looked up from reference TRBV27 and TRBJ2-6, is EAQVTQNPRYLITVTGKKLTVTCSQNMNHEYMSWYRQDPGLGLRQIYYSMNVEVTDKGDVPEGYKVSRKEKRNFPLILESPSPNQTSLYFCASTVRGGSGANVLTFGAGSRLTVL.

This sequence joins TRBV5-6 and TRBJ2-7, with 7 nucleotides matching TRBD1. Germline trimming cut 2 bases from V and 3 bases from J; bases unmatched to any gene: 2. There are 13 residues in the CDR3. In germline, CDR1 is SGHDT, CDR2 YYEEEE. This CDR3 reads CASSFGDSYEQYF. DNA for the CDR3: TGTGCCAGCAGCTTCGGGGACAGCTACGAGCAGTACTTC.

This rearrangement joins TRBV6-5 to TRBJ1-3, with TRBD1 matching 8 bases. This CDR3 is 14 amino acids long. Trimming took 6 bases from V and 4 from J; bases not matched to a gene: 5. Germline values: CDR1 MNHEY, CDR2 SVGAGI. CDR3 in DNA: TGTGCCAGCAGGGACAGGGCAAAAGGAAACACCATATATTTT. Its protein is CASRDRAKGNTIYF.

V gene TRBV6-5 combines with J gene TRBJ1-1; 8 bases are shared with TRBD1. V lost 2 bases, J lost 4 bases, and 9 bases stayed unmatched. The CDR3 extends over 16 amino acids. Germline CDR1 MNHEY, CDR2 SVGAGI. CDR3 protein: CASSYVGQGKGTEAFF. The CDR3 region has the DNA TGTGCCAGCAGTTACGTCGGACAGGGAAAGGGCACTGAAGCTTTCTTT.

The V gene is TRBV6-5, the J gene TRBJ1-2; no firm D call. The CDR3 runs to 13 residues. Trimming cost V 0 bases and J 5 bases, with 7 bases left between them. Germline V gives CDR1 MNHEY, CDR2 SVGAGI. CDR3 DNA sequence: TGTGCCAGCAGTTACTCATCAGATTATGGCTACACCTTC. Amino acids: CASSYSSDYGYTF.

The chain carries TRBV18 and TRBJ2-5, with unresolved D. The CDR3 covers 15 residues. Per germline, CDR1 KGHSH and CDR2 LQKENI. Trimming cost V 1 base and J 2 bases, with 11 bases left between them. The CDR3 sequence is CASSPLSGSQETQYF. CDR3 bases: TGTGCCAGCTCACCACTCTCAGGCAGTCAAGAGACCCAGTACTTC. The variable domain in full, completed from reference TRBV18 and TRBJ2-5, reads NAGVMQNPRHLVRRRGQEARLRCSPMKGHSHVYWYRQLPEEGLKFMVYLQKENIIDESGMPKERFSAEFPKEGPSILRIQQVVRGDSAAYFCASSPLSGSQETQYFGPGTRLLVL.

V usage is TRBV28 and J usage is TRBJ2-7; TRBD1 might be the D (5 bases). With 6 bases removed from V and 2 bases from J, the gap between germline ends came to 11 bases. CDR1 is MDHEN, CDR2 SYDVKM, per germline. CDR3 length equals 13 residues. CDR3: CASRPTVPYEQYF. The DNA of the CDR3 is TGTGCCAGCAGACCGACAGTTCCCTACGAGCAGTACTTC.

This chain links TRBV7-6 with TRBJ2-1; D is possibly TRBD2 (5 bases). CDR1 SGHVS and CDR2 FNYEAQ come from the germline V gene. The germline V and J ends were trimmed by 1 base and 0 bases, with 16 bases remaining between them. The CDR3 has 18 amino acids. The CDR3 is CASSLVWKRPSSYNEQFF. The DNA for the CDR3 is TGTGCCAGCAGCTTAGTCTGGAAGCGGCCTTCCTCCTACAATGAGCAGTTCTTC.

This clone was found a few times. The chain has TRBV4-2 and TRBJ2-2; 9 positions match TRBD1. Unmatched junction bases numbered 3, after V lost 4 bases and J lost 3 bases. Per the germline V gene, CDR1 is LGHNA and CDR2 is YNFKEQ. This CDR3 contains 15 residues. The CDR3 here is CASSRTGDDTGELFF. The CDR3 nucleotides are TGTGCCAGCAGCCGGACAGGGGATGACACCGGGGAGCTGTTTTTT.

The chain couples TRBV6-2 or TRBV6-3 to TRBJ2-7; D gene ambiguous. V shed 4 bases and J shed 1 base, with 14 bases lying between them. This CDR3 comprises 15 residues. The germline CDR1 and CDR2 sequences are MNHEY and SVGEGT. CDR3 sequence: CASSFRLVRSYEQYF. CDR3 nucleotide sequence: TGTGCCAGCAGTTTCAGACTCGTGAGGTCCTACGAGCAGTACTTC.

The genes are TRBV25-1 and TRBJ2-1; D perhaps matches TRBD2 (6 bases). From germline, CDR1 is MGHDK and CDR2 SYGVNS. Between the trimmed V and J ends, which lost 2 bases and 3 bases, there was a span of 20 bases. CDR3 size: 18 residues. CDR3 bases: TGTGCCAGCAGTGAAAGCCCAAGCGGGTACAGTTGCTACAATGAGCAGTTCTTC. It specifies CASSESPSGYSCYNEQFF.

CDR3 protein: CASSYRGGNTIYF. Written as DNA, the CDR3 is TGTGCCAGCAGTTACAGGGGAGGAAACACCATATATTTT. The chain employs TRBV6-5 and TRBJ1-3; D perhaps matches TRBD1 (5 bases). Looked up from germline, CDR1 is MNHEY and CDR2 is SVGAGI. The ends were cut back, 2 bases at V and 4 bases at J, with 6 bases in the middle. CDR3 size: 13 residues.

V gene TRBV12-3 or TRBV12-4 combines with J gene TRBJ1-4, with a weak D call TRBD1 (5 bases). The CDR3 is 13 amino acids. Trimming cost V 8 bases and J 2 bases, with 9 bases left between them. This CDR3 is CASRRDTNEKLFF. The CDR3 region has the DNA TGTGCCAGCCGGAGGGACACTAATGAAAAACTGTTTTTT.

V is TRBV3-1 (or the pseudogene TRBV3-2) and J is TRBJ2-1, with 8 bases lining up with TRBD2. Germline CDR1 and CDR2: LGHDT and YNNKEL (reference sequence). The CDR3 spans 15 residues. The ends lost 6 bases at V and 1 base at J; junction bases unmatched: 5. CDR3 sequence: CASRRSGTSYNEQFF. The DNA for the CDR3 is TGTGCCAGCAGACGTAGCGGGACTTCCTACAATGAGCAGTTCTTC.

The chain uses TRBV28 and TRBJ2-7; D perhaps matches TRBD2 (6 bases). This CDR3 region has 15 residues. Germline V gene data show CDR1 as MDHEN and CDR2 as SYDVKM. The V end lost 6 bases, the J end lost 0 bases, and 15 bases lay between the germline ends. Written as DNA, the CDR3 is TGTGCCAGCAGCTCCTTTAGCGGTAACTCCTACGAGCAGTACTTC. This translates into CASSSFSGNSYEQYF.

This clone was detected a few times. The chain links TRBV29-1 to TRBJ1-2; tentatively, D is TRBD1 (5 bases). Trimming took 3 bases from V and 8 from J, leaving 13 bases between them. The CDR3 covers 12 residues. Germline V CDR1 and CDR2: SQVTM, ANQGSEA. This CDR3 is CSVEDDRGGYTF. The CDR3 bases are TGCAGCGTTGAGGACGACAGAGGAGGCTACACCTTC.

The chain has TRBV2 and TRBJ2-7; TRBD2 matches 14 bases. With 7 bases clipped from V and 5 bases from J, the junction kept 1 base outside the gene matches. The CDR3 spans 13 residues. Per germline, CDR1 SNHLY and CDR2 FYNNEI. This chain's CDR3 is CASTGLAGDEQYF. The CDR3 region has the DNA TGTGCCAGCACGGGACTAGCGGGAGACGAGCAGTACTTC.